These T cell receptor beta chains were read from a single sample in a study of blood T cell repertoires in COVID-19. The repertoire was sequenced with immunoSEQ multiplex PCR; TCRdb's copy has only in-frame clones and lacks some. Found here are about 220,000 clones, around 81% of them singletons; the top ten hold about 7%. The sample was peripheral blood. The receptors originated from a woman in her 70s with acute or convalescent COVID-19. Both conserved end residues are part of each CDR3. D genes are given only for firm matches. Only some rows state a clone size, as once, few, many or a class for expanded clones.

clone_size	j_call	v_call	d_call	cdr3_aa	cdr3_nt
many	TRBJ1-1	TRBV18	.	CASSPQGLNTEAFF	TGTGCCAGCTCACCCCAGGGGTTGAACACTGAAGCTTTCTTT
.	TRBJ2-5	TRBV6-5	TRBD2	CASSYRGGAGGETQYF	TGTGCCAGCAGTTATCGGGGAGGAGCGGGGGGAGAGACCCAGTACTTC
.	TRBJ2-7	TRBV7-9	.	CASSPSSYEQYF	TGTGCCAGCAGCCCGAGCTCCTACGAGCAGTACTTC
.	TRBJ1-5	TRBV30	.	CAWSVSGTPGAQHF	TGTGCCTGGAGTGTAAGTGGGACACCTGGGGCCCAGCATTTT
.	TRBJ2-3	TRBV14	.	CASSQTGGTDTQYF	TGTGCCAGCAGCCAAACGGGGGGCACAGATACGCAGTATTTT
once	TRBJ2-7	TRBV20-1	TRBD1	CSASSLRGQSYEQYF	TGCAGTGCTAGTTCCTTAAGGGGACAGTCCTACGAGCAGTACTTC
.	TRBJ2-3	TRBV6-4	TRBD2	CASSDLAGADTQYF	TGTGCCAGCAGTGACCTAGCGGGGGCAGATACGCAGTATTTT
.	TRBJ2-2	TRBV7-2	TRBD2	CASSLSTSGVQTGELFF	TGTGCCAGCAGCTTATCGACTAGCGGGGTCCAAACCGGGGAGCTGTTTTTT
.	TRBJ2-7	TRBV9	TRBD2	CASSVGLGTSGYEQYF	TGTGCCAGCAGCGTAGGGCTGGGGACTAGCGGATACGAGCAGTACTTC
.	TRBJ1-4	TRBV3-1/TRBV3-2	.	CASSLQGSNEKLFF	TGTGCCAGCAGCCTTCAGGGATCTAATGAAAAACTGTTTTTT
few	TRBJ2-1	TRBV19	TRBD2	CASSRTSGGPEQFF	TGTGCCAGTAGTAGGACTAGCGGGGGACCTGAGCAGTTCTTC
.	TRBJ2-5	TRBV9	TRBD2	CASSVLPGGTQETQYF	TGTGCCAGCAGCGTCCTCCCGGGGGGGACCCAAGAGACCCAGTACTTC
.	TRBJ1-4	TRBV5-1	.	CASGWGRGNEKLFF	TGCGCCAGCGGCTGGGGGCGGGGGAATGAAAAACTGTTTTTT
few	TRBJ1-3	TRBV5-5	.	CASSFDVREAGNTIYF	TGTGCCAGCAGCTTTGACGTTCGGGAAGCTGGAAACACCATATATTTT
.	TRBJ2-5	TRBV6-1	.	CASSESTERETQYF	TGTGCCAGCAGTGAGAGTACAGAGCGGGAGACCCAGTACTTC
.	TRBJ2-1	TRBV9	.	CASSRGDGSYNEQFF	TGTGCCAGCAGCCGCGGGGACGGCTCCTACAATGAGCAGTTCTTC
.	TRBJ2-7	TRBV6-6	TRBD1	CASSLGQGASKQYF	TGTGCCAGCAGCCTGGGACAGGGGGCGAGTAAGCAGTACTTC
.	TRBJ2-7	TRBV19	TRBD1	CASSLTDRGNEQYF	TGTGCCAGTAGTCTCACGGACAGGGGGAACGAGCAGTACTTC
.	TRBJ1-1	TRBV6-2/TRBV6-3	.	CASSYAGSNTEAFF	TGTGCCAGCAGTTACGCGGGGTCGAACACTGAAGCTTTCTTT
.	TRBJ2-3	TRBV24-1	.	CATSRGAYAQYF	TGTGCCACCAGTCGGGGGGCCTATGCGCAGTATTTT
.	TRBJ2-6	TRBV5-8	TRBD1	CASERTGQGRSGANVLTF	TGTGCCAGCGAGCGTACCGGACAGGGACGCTCTGGGGCCAACGTCCTGACTTTC
.	TRBJ1-2	TRBV6-6	TRBD1	CASTSWTGQVGGYTF	TGTGCCAGCACTTCTTGGACAGGGCAAGTCGGGGGCTACACCTTC
once	TRBJ1-5	TRBV5-8	TRBD1	CASSLKQGAGQPQHF	TGTGCCAGCAGCTTGAAACAGGGGGCAGGTCAGCCCCAGCATTTT
.	TRBJ2-5	TRBV20-1	.	CSASAKPAWGEKETQYF	TGCAGTGCTAGTGCCAAACCGGCATGGGGGGAGAAAGAGACCCAGTACTTC
.	TRBJ2-1	TRBV5-6	.	CASSALGGYNEQFF	TGTGCCAGCAGCGCCCTGGGCGGGTACAATGAGCAGTTCTTC
many	TRBJ2-7	TRBV7-2	TRBD2	CASSPPGLVPSEQYF	TGTGCCAGCAGCCCACCGGGACTAGTTCCGTCCGAGCAGTACTTC
few	TRBJ1-6	TRBV30	.	CAWSTGGSYNSPLHF	TGTGCCTGGAGTACCGGGGGCTCCTATAATTCACCCCTCCACTTT
.	TRBJ1-2	TRBV5-1	.	CASSLLGDSGYTF	TGCGCCAGCAGCTTGCTTGGAGACTCTGGCTACACCTTC
.	TRBJ2-3	TRBV7-9	.	CASSFTQGTYTQYF	TGTGCCAGCAGCTTCACCCAGGGCACATATACGCAGTATTTT